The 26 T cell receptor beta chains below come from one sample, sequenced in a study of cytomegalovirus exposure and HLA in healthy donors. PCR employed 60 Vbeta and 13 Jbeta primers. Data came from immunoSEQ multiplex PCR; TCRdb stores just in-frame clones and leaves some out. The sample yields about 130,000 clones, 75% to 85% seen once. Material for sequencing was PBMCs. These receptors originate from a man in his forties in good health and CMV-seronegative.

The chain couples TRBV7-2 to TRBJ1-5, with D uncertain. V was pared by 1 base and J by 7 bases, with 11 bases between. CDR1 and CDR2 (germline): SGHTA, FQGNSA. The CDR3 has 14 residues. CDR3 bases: TGTGCCAGCAGCTTAGTAGCGGCGGAGCAGCCCCAGCATTTT. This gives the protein CASSLVAAEQPQHF.

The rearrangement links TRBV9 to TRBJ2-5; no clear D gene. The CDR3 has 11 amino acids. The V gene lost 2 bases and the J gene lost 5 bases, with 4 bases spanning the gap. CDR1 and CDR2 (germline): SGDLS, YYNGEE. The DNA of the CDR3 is TGTGCCAGCAGCGTGGCCGAGACCCAGTACTTC. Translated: CASSVAETQYF. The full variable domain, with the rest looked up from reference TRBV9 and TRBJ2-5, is DSGVTQTPKHLITATGQRVTLRCSPRSGDLSVYWYQQSLDQGLQFLIQYYNGEERAKGNILERFSAQQFPDLHSELNLSSLELGDSALYFCASSVAETQYFGPGTRLLVL.

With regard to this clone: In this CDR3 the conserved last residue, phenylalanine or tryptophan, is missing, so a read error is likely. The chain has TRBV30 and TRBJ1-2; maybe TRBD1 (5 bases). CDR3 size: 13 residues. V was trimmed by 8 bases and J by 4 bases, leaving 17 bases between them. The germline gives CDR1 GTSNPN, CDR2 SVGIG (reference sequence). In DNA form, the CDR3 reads TGTGCCGGCGGGACCCAAGGGAGCTATGGCTACACCGTC. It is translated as CAGGTQGSYGYTV.

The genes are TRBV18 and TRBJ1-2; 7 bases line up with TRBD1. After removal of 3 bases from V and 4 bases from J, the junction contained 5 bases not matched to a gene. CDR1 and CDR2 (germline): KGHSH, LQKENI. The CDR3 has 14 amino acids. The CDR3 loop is CASSPTGFGYGYTF. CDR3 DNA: TGTGCCAGCTCACCGACAGGGTTTGGCTATGGCTACACCTTC.

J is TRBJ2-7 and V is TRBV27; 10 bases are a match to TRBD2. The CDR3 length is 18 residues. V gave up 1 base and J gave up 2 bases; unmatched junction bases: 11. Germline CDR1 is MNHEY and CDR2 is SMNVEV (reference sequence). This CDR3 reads CASSLYASGSSSPYEQYF. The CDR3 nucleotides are TGTGCCAGCAGTTTATACGCTAGCGGGAGCTCAAGTCCCTACGAGCAGTACTTC.

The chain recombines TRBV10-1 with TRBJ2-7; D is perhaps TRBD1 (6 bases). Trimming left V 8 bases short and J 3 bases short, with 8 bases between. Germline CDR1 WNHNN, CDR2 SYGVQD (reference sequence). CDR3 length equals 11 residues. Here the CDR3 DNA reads TGCGCCAGCGGGACATTCTACGAGCAGTACTTC. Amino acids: CASGTFYEQYF.

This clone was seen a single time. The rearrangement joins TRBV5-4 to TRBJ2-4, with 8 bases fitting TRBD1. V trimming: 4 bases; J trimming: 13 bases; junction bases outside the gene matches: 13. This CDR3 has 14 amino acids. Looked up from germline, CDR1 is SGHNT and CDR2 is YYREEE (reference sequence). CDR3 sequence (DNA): TGTGCCAGCAGCCCCACCGGATTACAGGGGGTCCAGTACTTC. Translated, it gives CASSPTGLQGVQYF.

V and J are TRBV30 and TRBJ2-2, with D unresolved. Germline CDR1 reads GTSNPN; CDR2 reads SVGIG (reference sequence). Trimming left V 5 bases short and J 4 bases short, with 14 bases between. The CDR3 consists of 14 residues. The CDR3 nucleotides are TGTGCCTGGGTCAAGAGGTTGGGCACCGGGGAGCTGTTTTTT. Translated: CAWVKRLGTGELFF.

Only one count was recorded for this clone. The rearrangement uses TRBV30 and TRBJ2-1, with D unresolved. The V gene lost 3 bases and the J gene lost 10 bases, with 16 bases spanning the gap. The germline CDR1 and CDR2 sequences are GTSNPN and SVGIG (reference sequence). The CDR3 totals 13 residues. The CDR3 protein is CAWSPRLGSEQFF. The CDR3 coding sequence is TGTGCCTGGAGCCCCCGACTTGGGTCGGAGCAGTTCTTC.

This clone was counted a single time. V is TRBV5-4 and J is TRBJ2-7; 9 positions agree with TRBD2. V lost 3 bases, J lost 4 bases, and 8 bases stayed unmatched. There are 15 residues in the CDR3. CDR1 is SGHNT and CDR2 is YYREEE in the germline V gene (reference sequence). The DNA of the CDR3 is TGTGCCAGCAGCTACGTTAGCGGGAGTCGGTACGAGCAGTACTTC. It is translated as CASSYVSGSRYEQYF. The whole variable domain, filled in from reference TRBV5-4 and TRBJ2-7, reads ETGVTQSPTHLIKTRGQQVTLRCSSQSGHNTVSWYQQALGQGPQFIFQYYREEENGRGNFPPRFSGLQFPNYSSELNVNALELDDSALYLCASSYVSGSRYEQYFGPGTRLTVT.

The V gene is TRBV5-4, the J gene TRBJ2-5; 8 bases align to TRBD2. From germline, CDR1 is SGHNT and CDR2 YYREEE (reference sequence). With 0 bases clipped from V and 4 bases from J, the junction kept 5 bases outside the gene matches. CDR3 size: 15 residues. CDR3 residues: CASSLGWGLGETQYF. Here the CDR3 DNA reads TGTGCCAGCAGCTTGGGTTGGGGACTAGGAGAGACCCAGTACTTC.

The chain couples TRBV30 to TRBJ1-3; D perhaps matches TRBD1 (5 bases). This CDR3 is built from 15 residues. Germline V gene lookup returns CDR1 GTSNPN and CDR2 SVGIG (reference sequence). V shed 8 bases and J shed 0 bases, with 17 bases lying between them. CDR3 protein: CARGGVGSSGNTIYF. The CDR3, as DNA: TGTGCCCGCGGGGGGGTGGGGAGCTCTGGAAACACCATATATTTT.

CDR3 in DNA: TGTGCCAGCAGTTACTCGGGACAGGGTGGGGCCTACGAGCAGTACTTC. Translating it yields CASSYSGQGGAYEQYF. The rearrangement links TRBV6-6 to TRBJ2-7, with 9 bases that match TRBD1. CDR1 is MNHNY and CDR2 is SVGAGI in the germline V gene (reference sequence). This CDR3 region has 16 residues. The V and J ends lost 0 bases and 2 bases, in that order; junction bases with no gene match: 5.

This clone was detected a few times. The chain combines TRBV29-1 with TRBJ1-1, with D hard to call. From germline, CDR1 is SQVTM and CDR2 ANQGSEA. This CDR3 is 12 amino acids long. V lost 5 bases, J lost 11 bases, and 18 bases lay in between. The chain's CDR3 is CSVKDPTRGAFF. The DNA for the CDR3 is TGCAGCGTTAAGGATCCTACCCGAGGGGCTTTCTTT.

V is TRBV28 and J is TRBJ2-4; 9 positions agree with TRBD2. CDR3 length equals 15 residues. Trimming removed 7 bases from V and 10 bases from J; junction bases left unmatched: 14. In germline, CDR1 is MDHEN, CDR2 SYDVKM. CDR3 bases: TGTGCCAGCACCCAGGGTGGGAGACTAGCGGATATTCAGTACTTC. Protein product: CASTQGGRLADIQYF. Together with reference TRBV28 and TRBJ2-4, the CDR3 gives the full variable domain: DVKVTQSSRYLVKRTGEKVFLECVQDMDHENMFWYRQDPGLGLRLIYFSYDVKMKEKGDIPEGYSVSREKKERFSLILESASTNQTSMYLCASTQGGRLADIQYFGAGTRLSVL.

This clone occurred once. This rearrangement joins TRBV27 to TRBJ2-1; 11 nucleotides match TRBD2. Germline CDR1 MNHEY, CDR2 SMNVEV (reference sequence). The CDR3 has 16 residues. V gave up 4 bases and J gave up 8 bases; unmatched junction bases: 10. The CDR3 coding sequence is TGTGCCAGCAGTTCACCCGTCCTAGCGGGAGGCTATGAGCAGTTCTTC. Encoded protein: CASSSPVLAGGYEQFF.

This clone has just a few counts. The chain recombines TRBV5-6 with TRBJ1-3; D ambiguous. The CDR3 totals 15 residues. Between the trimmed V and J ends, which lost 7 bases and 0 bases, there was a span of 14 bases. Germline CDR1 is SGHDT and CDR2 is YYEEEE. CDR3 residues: CASRPTGSSGNTIYF. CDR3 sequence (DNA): TGTGCCAGCCGGCCGACTGGGAGCTCTGGAAACACCATATATTTT. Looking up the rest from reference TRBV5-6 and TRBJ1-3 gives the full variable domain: DAGVTQSPTHLIKTRGQQVTLRCSPKSGHDTVSWYQQALGQGPQFIFQYYEEEERQRGNFPDRFSGHQFPNYSSELNVNALLLGDSALYLCASRPTGSSGNTIYFGEGSWLTVV.

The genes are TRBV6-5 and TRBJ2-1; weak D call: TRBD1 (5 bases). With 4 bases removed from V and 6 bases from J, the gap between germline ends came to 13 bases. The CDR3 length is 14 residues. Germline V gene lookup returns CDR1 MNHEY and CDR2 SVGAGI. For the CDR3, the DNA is TGTGCCAGCAGTTCCCCTCGGCAGGGCAATGAGCAGTTCTTC. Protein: CASSSPRQGNEQFF.

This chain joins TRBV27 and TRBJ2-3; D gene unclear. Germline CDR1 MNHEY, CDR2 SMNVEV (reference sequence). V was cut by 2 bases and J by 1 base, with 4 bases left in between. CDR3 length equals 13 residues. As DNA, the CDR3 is TGTGCCAGCAGTTTACCCGGCACAGATACGCAGTATTTT. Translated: CASSLPGTDTQYF.

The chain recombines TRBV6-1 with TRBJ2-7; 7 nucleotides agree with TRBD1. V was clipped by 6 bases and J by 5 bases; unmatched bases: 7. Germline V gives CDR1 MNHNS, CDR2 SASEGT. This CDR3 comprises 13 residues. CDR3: CASRNRGRDEQYF. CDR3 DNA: TGTGCCAGCAGAAACAGGGGCCGGGACGAGCAGTACTTC.

This CDR3 is CASRGTAQETQYF. The CDR3 coding sequence is TGCGCCAGCAGAGGGACAGCACAAGAGACCCAGTACTTC. This rearrangement joins TRBV5-1 to TRBJ2-5; 7 bases align to TRBD1. The CDR3 totals 13 residues. Per germline, CDR1 SGHRS and CDR2 YFSETQ. The V and J ends lost 5 bases and 2 bases, in that order; junction bases with no gene match: 3.

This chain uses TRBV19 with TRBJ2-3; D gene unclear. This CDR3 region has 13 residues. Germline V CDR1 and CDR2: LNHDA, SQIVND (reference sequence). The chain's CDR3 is CAVSRGTTDTQYF. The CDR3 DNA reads TGTGCAGTTTCTAGAGGAACCACAGATACGCAGTATTTT.

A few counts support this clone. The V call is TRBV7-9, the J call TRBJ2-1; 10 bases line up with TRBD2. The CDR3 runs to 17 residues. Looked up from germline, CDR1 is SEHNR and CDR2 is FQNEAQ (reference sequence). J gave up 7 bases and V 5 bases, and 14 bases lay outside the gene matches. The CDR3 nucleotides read TGTGCCAGCAGCCCCAGGCCTAGCGGGGGTTCTACGAATGAGCAGTTCTTC. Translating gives CASSPRPSGGSTNEQFF.

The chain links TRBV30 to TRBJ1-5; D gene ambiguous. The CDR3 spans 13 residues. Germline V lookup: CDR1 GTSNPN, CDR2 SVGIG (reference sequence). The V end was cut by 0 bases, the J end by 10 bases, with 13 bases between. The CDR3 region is CAWSVGVSEPQHF. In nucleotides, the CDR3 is TGTGCCTGGAGTGTCGGGGTATCGGAACCCCAGCATTTT.

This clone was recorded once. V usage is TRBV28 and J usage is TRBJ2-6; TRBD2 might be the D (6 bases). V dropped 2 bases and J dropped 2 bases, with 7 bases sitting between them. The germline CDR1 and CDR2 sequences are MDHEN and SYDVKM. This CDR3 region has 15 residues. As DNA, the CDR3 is TGTGCCAGCAGTTTAACGGGGGCTGGGGCCAACGTCCTGACTTTC. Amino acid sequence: CASSLTGAGANVLTF.

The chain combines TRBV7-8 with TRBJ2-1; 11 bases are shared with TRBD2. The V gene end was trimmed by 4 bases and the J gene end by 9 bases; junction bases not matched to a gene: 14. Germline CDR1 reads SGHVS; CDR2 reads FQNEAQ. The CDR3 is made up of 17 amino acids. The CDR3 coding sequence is TGTGCCAGCAGCTCGTTAGGTAGCGGGAGGGCCATTGGTGAGCAGTTCTTC. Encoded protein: CASSSLGSGRAIGEQFF.